A single T cell receptor (beta chain) is shown here with its context. No antigen is known for it. The repertoire was sequenced with immunoSEQ multiplex PCR; TCRdb's copy has only in-frame clones and lacks some. Among about 15,000 clones, 77% were seen once, and the ten largest hold under 1.5%. Repeated repertoire sampling spanned the course of chemoradiotherapy. This sample is drawn from a study of chemoradiotherapy in HPV16-positive cancers. As for the study in general: A couple of HPV16-positive patients' cells yielded candidate HPV-specific clones and common motifs.

Study-wide results and limits: Only a couple of HPV16-positive patients supplied the functional HPV-specificity definition. In HPV16-positive patients, HPV-responsive T-cell expansion tracked better recurrence-free survival.

The CDR3 spans 12 residues. V was cut by 7 bases and J by 8 bases, with 14 bases left in between. The germline V gene encodes CDR1 MNHNS and CDR2 SASEGT. The V call is TRBV6-1, the J call TRBJ1-2; D unclear. This sample was obtained from a patient who underwent chemoradiotherapy. The sequence was obtained from a human donor with HPV-associated anogenital cancer. CDR3 region: CASTRRERGYTF. The CDR3 bases are TGTGCCAGCACCCGCCGAGAAAGGGGCTACACCTTC.